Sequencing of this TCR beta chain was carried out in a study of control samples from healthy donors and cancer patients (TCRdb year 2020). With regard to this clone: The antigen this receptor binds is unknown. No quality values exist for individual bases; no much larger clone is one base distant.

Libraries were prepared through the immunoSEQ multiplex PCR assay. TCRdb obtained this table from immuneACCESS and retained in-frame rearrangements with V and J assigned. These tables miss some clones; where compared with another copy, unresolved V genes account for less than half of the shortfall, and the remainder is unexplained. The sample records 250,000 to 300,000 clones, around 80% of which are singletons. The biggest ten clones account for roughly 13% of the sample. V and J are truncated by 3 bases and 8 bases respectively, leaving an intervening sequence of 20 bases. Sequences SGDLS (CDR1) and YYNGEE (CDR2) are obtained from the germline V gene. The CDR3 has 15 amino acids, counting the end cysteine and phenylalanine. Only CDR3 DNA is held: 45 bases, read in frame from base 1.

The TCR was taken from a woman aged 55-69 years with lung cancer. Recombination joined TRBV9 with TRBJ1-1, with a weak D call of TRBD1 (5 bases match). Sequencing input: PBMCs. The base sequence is TGTGCCAGCAGCGCGAGGGGCCGGGCACAAGGGGAAGCTTTCTTT. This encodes CASSARGRAQGEAFF.